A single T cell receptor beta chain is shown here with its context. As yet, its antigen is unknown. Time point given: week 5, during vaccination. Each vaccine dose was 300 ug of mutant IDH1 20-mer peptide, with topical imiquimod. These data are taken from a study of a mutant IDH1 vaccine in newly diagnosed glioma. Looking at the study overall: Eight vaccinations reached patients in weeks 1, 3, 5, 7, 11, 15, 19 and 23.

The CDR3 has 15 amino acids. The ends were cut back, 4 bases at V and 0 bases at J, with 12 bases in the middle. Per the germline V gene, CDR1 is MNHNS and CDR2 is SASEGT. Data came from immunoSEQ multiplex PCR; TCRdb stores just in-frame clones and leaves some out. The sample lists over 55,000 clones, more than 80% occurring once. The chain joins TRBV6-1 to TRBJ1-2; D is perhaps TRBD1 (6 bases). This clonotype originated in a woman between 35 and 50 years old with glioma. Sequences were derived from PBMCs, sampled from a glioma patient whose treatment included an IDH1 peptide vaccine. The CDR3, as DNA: TGTGCCAGCAGTGCCCGACAGGACGCTAACTATGGCTACACCTTC. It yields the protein CASSARQDANYGYTF.